Below, one T cell receptor (beta chain) is given with its context. These data originate in a study of control samples from healthy donors and cancer patients. Libraries were prepared by immunoSEQ multiplex PCR; TCRdb keeps only in-frame clonotypes and omits some of them. The sample has roughly 120,000 clones; around nine tenths are singletons. The CDR3 runs to 15 residues. V gave up 1 base and J gave up 2 bases, with 10 bases separating them. Germline CDR1 reads LNHDA; CDR2 reads SQIVND (reference sequence). The sequenced sample consisted of blood. The V and J genes are TRBV19 and TRBJ2-3; TRBD2 might be the D (5 bases). The origin of this receptor is a human donor in good health. The donor label of this sample is uncertain. CDR3 sequence: CASSIAGIATDTQYF. The CDR3 DNA is TGTGCCAGTAGTATAGCGGGGATAGCCACAGATACGCAGTATTTT.